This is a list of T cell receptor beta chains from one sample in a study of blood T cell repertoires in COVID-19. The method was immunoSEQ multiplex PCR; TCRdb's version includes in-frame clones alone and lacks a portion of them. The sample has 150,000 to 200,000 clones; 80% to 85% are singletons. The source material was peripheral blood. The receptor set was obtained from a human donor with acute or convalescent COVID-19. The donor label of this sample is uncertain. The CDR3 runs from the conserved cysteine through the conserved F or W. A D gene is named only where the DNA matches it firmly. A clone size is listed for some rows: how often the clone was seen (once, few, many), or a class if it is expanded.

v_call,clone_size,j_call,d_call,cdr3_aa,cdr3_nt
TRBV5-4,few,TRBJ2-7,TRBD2,CASSLPLAGVGEQYF,TGTGCCAGCAGCTTGCCACTAGCGGGGGTAGGTGAGCAGTACTTC
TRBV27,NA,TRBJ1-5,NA,CASSFGGTNQPQHF,TGTGCCAGCAGTTTTGGGGGGACGAATCAGCCCCAGCATTTT
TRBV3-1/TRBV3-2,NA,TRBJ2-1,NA,CASSQAAGGYNEQFF,TGTGCCAGCAGCCAAGCCGCGGGCGGGTACAATGAGCAGTTCTTC
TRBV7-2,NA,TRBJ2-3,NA,CASSTPADFNADTQYF,TGTGCCAGCAGCACACCGGCGGATTTCAACGCAGATACGCAGTATTTT
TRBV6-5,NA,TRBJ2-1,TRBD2,CASSPSASGVNEQFF,TGTGCCAGCAGCCCGAGTGCTAGCGGGGTCAATGAGCAGTTCTTC
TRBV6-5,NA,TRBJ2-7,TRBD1,CASSRDRVDYEQYF,TGTGCCAGCAGTAGGGACAGGGTCGACTACGAGCAGTACTTC
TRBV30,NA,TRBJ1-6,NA,CAWSAGREPSPLHF,TGTGCCTGGAGTGCGGGAAGGGAACCCTCACCCCTCCACTTT
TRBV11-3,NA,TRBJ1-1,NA,CASSGADAEAFF,TGTGCCAGCAGCGGGGCAGACGCTGAAGCTTTCTTT
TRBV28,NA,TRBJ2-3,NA,CASSVGGPDTQYF,TGTGCCAGCAGTGTTGGGGGCCCAGATACGCAGTATTTT
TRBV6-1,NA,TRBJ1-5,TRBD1,CASSAPRTGVYNQPQHF,TGTGCCAGCAGTGCCCCCCGGACAGGGGTTTACAATCAGCCCCAGCATTTT
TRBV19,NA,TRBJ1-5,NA,CASSMQGGNQPQHF,TGTGCCAGTAGTATGCAGGGCGGCAATCAGCCCCAGCATTTT
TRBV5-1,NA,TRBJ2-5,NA,CASSLDRVQETQYF,TGCGCCAGCAGCTTGGACAGGGTTCAAGAGACCCAGTACTTC
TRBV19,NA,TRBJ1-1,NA,CASGDLVGLEAFF,TGTGCCTCAGGGGACCTTGTCGGACTTGAAGCTTTCTTT
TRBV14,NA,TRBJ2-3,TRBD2,CASSQEKGAGTPDTQYF,TGTGCCAGCAGCCAAGAAAAGGGAGCGGGAACCCCAGATACGCAGTATTTT
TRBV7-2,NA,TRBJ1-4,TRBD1,CASSSGTVNEKLFF,TGTGCCAGCAGCTCCGGGACAGTGAATGAAAAACTGTTTTTT